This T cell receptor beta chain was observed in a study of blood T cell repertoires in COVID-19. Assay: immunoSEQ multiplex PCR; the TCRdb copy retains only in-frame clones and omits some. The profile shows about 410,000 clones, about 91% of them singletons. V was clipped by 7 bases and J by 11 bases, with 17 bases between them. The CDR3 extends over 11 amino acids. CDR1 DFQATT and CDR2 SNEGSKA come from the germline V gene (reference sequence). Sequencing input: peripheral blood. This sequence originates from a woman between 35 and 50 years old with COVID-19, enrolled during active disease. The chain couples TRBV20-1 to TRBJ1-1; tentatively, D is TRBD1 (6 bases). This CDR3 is CSVLTGYVAFF. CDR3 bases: TGCAGTGTTCTTACAGGGTACGTGGCTTTCTTT.